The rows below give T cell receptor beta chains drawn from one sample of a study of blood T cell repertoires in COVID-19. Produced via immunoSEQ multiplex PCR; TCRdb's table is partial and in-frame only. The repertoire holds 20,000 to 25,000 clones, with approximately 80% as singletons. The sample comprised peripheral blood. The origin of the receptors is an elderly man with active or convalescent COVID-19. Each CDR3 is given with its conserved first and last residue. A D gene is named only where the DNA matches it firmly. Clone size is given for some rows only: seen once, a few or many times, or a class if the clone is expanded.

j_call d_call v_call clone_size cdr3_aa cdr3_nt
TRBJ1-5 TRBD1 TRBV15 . CATKAPATGGLFNQPQHF TGTGCCACCAAGGCCCCCGCGACAGGGGGCTTGTTCAATCAGCCCCAGCATTTT
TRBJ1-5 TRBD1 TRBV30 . CAWRRPGGHQPQHF TGTGCCTGGAGGAGGCCAGGGGGTCATCAGCCCCAGCATTTT
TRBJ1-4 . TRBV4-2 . CASSRRRQGGEKLFF TGTGCCAGCAGCCGAAGGCGGCAGGGTGGTGAAAAACTGTTTTTT
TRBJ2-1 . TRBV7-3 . CASSLRGQNEQFF TGTGCCAGCAGCTTAAGGGGCCAGAATGAGCAGTTCTTC
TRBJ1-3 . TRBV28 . CASNLKWEGTIYF TGTGCCAGCAATCTTAAGTGGGAGGGCACCATATATTTT
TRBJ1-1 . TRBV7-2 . CASSPTPNTEAFF TGTGCCAGCAGCCCGACACCGAACACTGAAGCTTTCTTT
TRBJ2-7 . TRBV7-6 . CASSKLRTADYEQYF TGTGCCAGCAGCAAGCTTAGGACAGCCGACTACGAGCAGTACTTC
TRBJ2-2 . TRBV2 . CASSVPAGRPRELFF TGTGCCAGCAGTGTCCCGGCAGGGAGGCCACGGGAGCTGTTTTTT
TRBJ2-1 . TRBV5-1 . CASSLEGGLHNEQFF TGCGCCAGCAGCTTGGAGGGGGGGCTACACAATGAGCAGTTCTTC
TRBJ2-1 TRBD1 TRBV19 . CASKAAGTVYNEQFF TGTGCCAGTAAGGCTGCCGGGACAGTCTACAATGAGCAGTTCTTC
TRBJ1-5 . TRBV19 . CASSQGSRNQPQHF TGTGCCAGTAGTCAGGGCAGCCGCAATCAGCCCCAGCATTTT
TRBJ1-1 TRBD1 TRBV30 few CAWSVPDRGAGFGAFF TGTGCCTGGAGTGTACCCGACAGGGGCGCGGGGTTCGGAGCTTTCTTT
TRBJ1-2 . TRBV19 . CARIHRSLRGYTF TGTGCCAGGATCCACAGGAGCCTTCGGGGCTACACCTTC
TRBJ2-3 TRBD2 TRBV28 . CASSIPGLAAVTDTQYF TGTGCCAGCAGTATCCCGGGACTAGCGGCTGTCACAGATACGCAGTATTTT
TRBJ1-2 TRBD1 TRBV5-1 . CASSMGQGHGYTF TGCGCCAGCAGCATGGGACAGGGACATGGCTACACCTTC
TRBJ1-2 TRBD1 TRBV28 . CASSPDRVYGYTF TGTGCCAGCAGCCCGGACAGGGTCTATGGCTACACCTTC
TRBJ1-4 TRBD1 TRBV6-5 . CASSYGTGSAEKLFF TGTGCCAGCAGTTACGGGACAGGTTCGGCTGAAAAACTGTTTTTT
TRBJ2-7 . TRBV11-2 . CASSSSDTFYEQYF TGTGCCAGCAGCTCTTCTGATACATTTTACGAGCAGTACTTC
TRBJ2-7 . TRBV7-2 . CASSLDGLSPSYEQYF TGTGCCAGCAGCTTAGATGGTCTGAGTCCCTCCTACGAGCAGTACTTC
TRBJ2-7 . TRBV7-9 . CASSLTGYEQYF TGTGCCAGCAGCTTAACAGGCTACGAGCAGTACTTC
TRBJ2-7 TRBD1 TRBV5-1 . CASRLLAGTGDSYEQYF TGCGCCAGCAGGCTGCTTGCCGGGACAGGGGACAGCTACGAGCAGTACTTC
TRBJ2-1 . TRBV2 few CASSSDGGPNEQFF TGTGCCAGCAGTTCGGACGGGGGACCCAATGAGCAGTTCTTC
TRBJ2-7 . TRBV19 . CASSIDARYEQYF TGTGCCAGTAGTATAGACGCGCGTTACGAGCAGTACTTC
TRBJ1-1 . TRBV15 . CATSRVRGIGTEAFF TGTGCCACCAGCAGAGTGCGGGGAATTGGGACTGAAGCTTTCTTT
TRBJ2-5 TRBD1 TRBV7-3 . CASSLTRTGSGQETQYF TGTGCCAGCAGCTTAACCCGGACAGGGTCGGGCCAAGAGACCCAGTACTTC
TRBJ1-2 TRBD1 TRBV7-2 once CASSLMTGEAYGYTF TGTGCCAGCAGCTTAATGACAGGGGAAGCCTATGGCTACACCTTC
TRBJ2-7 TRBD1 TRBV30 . CAWELEGAAYEQYF TGTGCCTGGGAACTAGAGGGGGCTGCCTACGAGCAGTACTTC
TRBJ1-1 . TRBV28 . CASSSPTGLMTEAFF TGTGCCAGCAGTTCCCCGACAGGCCTCATGACTGAAGCTTTCTTT
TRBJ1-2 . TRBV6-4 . CASSDVWQGGGYTF TGTGCCAGCAGTGACGTTTGGCAGGGCGGTGGCTACACCTTC
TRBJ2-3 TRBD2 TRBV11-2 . CASSLDGRGGTDTQYF TGTGCCAGCAGCTTAGACGGCCGGGGGGGCACAGATACGCAGTATTTT
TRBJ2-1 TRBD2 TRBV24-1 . CATSDVTSGGFSSYNEQFF TGTGCCACCAGTGATGTGACTAGCGGGGGGTTTTCCTCCTACAATGAGCAGTTCTTC
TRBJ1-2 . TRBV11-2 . CASSSPPGGRTGFYGYTF TGTGCCAGCAGCTCCCCCCCAGGCGGAAGGACTGGATTCTATGGCTACACCTTC
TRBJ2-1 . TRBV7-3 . CASSLREAGGLQFF TGTGCCAGCAGCCTTAGGGAGGCAGGGGGTTTGCAGTTCTTC
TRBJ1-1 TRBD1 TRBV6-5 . CASSGTGIMNTEAFF TGTGCCAGCAGCGGGACAGGGATTATGAACACTGAAGCTTTCTTT
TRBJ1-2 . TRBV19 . CASSPRGQGASSNYGYTF TGTGCCAGTAGTCCAAGGGGCCAGGGCGCCTCTTCTAACTATGGCTACACCTTC
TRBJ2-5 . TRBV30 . CAWSKGNKETQYF TGTGCCTGGAGTAAGGGGAATAAAGAGACCCAGTACTTC
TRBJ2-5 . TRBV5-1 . CASSHEPGVGETQYF TGCGCCAGCAGCCACGAGCCGGGGGTAGGAGAGACCCAGTACTTC
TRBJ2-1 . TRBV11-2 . CASSSDGHRPYNEQFF TGTGCCAGCAGCTCCGACGGCCACAGGCCCTACAATGAGCAGTTCTTC